This TCR beta chain derives from a study of blood T cell repertoires in COVID-19. Turning to the study itself: The samples span acute and convalescent COVID-19 from the United States, Italy and Spain. PBMCs, B-cell-depleted T cells, or T cells were the source of the cDNA or gDNA that made up the material.

The CDR3 length is 13 residues. J gave up 6 bases and V 3 bases, and 3 bases lay outside the gene matches. Germline assignment: CDR1 SGHNT and CDR2 YENEEA. Original processing methods: Estimates of nucleated cell counts were drawn from the amplification of reference gene primers. TCRdb's copy holds only in-frame clones and misses some; the assay was immunoSEQ multiplex PCR. That table supplies the V and J calls and clone size; D and trimming were determined from the DNA. The sample records 250,000 or so clones, about 91% being singletons. The chain recombines TRBV11-3 with TRBJ1-2; 8 bases align to TRBD1. Sequenced input: peripheral blood. This receptor was obtained from a woman aged 40 to 49 who had recovered from COVID-19. This CDR3 is CASSLDREDGYTF. CDR3 nucleotide sequence: TGTGCCAGCAGCTTGGACAGGGAGGATGGCTACACCTTC.